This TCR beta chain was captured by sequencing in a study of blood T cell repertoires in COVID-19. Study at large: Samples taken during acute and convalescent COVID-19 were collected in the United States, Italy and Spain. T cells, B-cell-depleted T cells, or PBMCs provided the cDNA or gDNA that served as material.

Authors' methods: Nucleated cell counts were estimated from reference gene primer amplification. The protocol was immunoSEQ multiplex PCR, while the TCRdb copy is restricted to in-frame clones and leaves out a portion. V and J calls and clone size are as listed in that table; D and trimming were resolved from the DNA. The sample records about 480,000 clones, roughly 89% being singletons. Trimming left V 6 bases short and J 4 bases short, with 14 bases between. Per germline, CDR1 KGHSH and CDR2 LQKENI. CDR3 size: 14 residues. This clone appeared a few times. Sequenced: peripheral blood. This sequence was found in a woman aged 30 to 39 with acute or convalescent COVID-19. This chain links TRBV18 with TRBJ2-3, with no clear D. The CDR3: CASSDFWSADTQYF. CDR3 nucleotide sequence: TGTGCCAGCTCCGACTTCTGGTCCGCAGATACGCAGTATTTT. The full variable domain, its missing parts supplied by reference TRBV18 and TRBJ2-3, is NAGVMQNPRHLVRRRGQEARLRCSPMKGHSHVYWYRQLPEEGLKFMVYLQKENIIDESGMPKERFSAEFPKEGPSILRIQQVVRGDSAAYFCASSDFWSADTQYFGPGTRLTVL.